This passage covers 9 T cell receptor beta chains from one sample sequenced in a study of blood T cells in healthy people across ages. Through a sample-barcoded 5' primer and a J-beta primer mix, a second PCR was run for roughly 6 to 11 cycles. A single record per CDR3 protein comes from TCRdb applying MiXCR to the 5' RACE reads. The sample yields under 2 million distinct CDR3 sequences, about 31% seen once. The sequenced sample consisted of blood. These TCRs come from a woman in her 30s in good health.

This clonotype was detected only a few times. The V and J genes are TRBV20-1 and TRBJ1-4; D is perhaps TRBD1 (5 bases). The CDR3 totals 15 residues. Trimming removed 3 bases at V and 1 base at J, with 12 bases between. CDR1 is DFQATT and CDR2 is SNEGSKA in the germline V gene (reference sequence). CDR3 amino acids: CSASSPQGTNEKLFF. CDR3 DNA sequence: TGCAGTGCTAGTTCACCCCAGGGAACTAATGAAAAACTGTTTTTT.

This sequence joins TRBV12-3 or TRBV12-4 and TRBJ1-1; D remains ambiguous. V lost 1 base and J lost 4, with 10 bases in between. The CDR3 has 14 residues. The CDR3 region has the DNA TGTGCCAGCAGTTTAGTTGGGTTAACCACTGAAGCTTTCTTT. Translating it yields CASSLVGLTTEAFF.

The chain couples TRBV28 to TRBJ2-5; either TRBD1 or TRBD2 may supply D (6 bases each). V lost 7 bases, J lost 1 base, and 19 bases lay in between. The CDR3 length is 16 residues. Germline V lookup: CDR1 MDHEN, CDR2 SYDVKM. CDR3 residues: CASIPRGRRVQETQYF. CDR3 nucleotides: TGTGCCAGCATCCCTCGGGGGCGGAGGGTCCAAGAGACCCAGTACTTC.

This clonotype was detected only a few times. The chain links TRBV10-3 to TRBJ2-5; no firm D call. The length of the CDR3 is 13 residues. Trimming stripped 2 bases from V and 3 bases from J, with 7 bases between. Germline V CDR1 and CDR2: ENHRY, SYGVKD. The DNA of the CDR3 is TGTGCCATCAGTGAGCCCGGAAAAGAGACCCAGTACTTC. Amino acids: CAISEPGKETQYF.

The gene calls are TRBV28 and TRBJ2-7; TRBD2 agrees at 13 bases. The CDR3 is 14 residues long. CDR1 is MDHEN and CDR2 is SYDVKM in the germline V gene. The V and J ends lost 2 bases and 7 bases, in that order; junction bases with no gene match: 2. The CDR3 bases are TGTGCCAGCAGTTTACCGACTAGCGGGGGGGAGCAGTACTTC. Residues: CASSLPTSGGEQYF.

There are a few counts of this clonotype. The V gene is TRBV4-1, the J gene TRBJ2-1; tentatively, D is TRBD2 (5 bases). Trimming took 2 bases from V and 0 from J, leaving 14 bases between them. The CDR3 contains 17 residues. Per the germline V gene, CDR1 is MGHRA and CDR2 is YSYEKL. CDR3 amino acids: CASSQNPTGSSYNEQFF. The CDR3 region has the DNA TGCGCCAGCAGCCAAAACCCTACGGGGAGCTCCTACAATGAGCAGTTCTTC.

The chain links TRBV29-1 to TRBJ1-2, with 8 bases aligning to TRBD1. Germline-derived CDR1 and CDR2 are SQVTM and ANQGSEA. CDR3 length: 17 amino acids. V lost 1 base and J lost 2; bases outside the gene matches: 12. In DNA form, the CDR3 reads TGCAGCGTTGAAGTTTCAGGGGGCGTCTTCTCCAACTATGGCTACACCTTC. It yields the protein CSVEVSGGVFSNYGYTF.

This clonotype showed up just once. The chain employs TRBV7-9 and TRBJ2-3; D gene ambiguous. V was clipped by 5 bases and J by 2 bases, with 8 bases between them. CDR1 SEHNR and CDR2 FQNEAQ come from the germline V gene (reference sequence). The CDR3 contains 13 residues. In nucleotides, the CDR3 is TGTGCCAGCAGCCCCGCGGCCACAGATACGCAGTATTTT. This gives the protein CASSPAATDTQYF.

This clonotype has more than one count but fewer than ten. Compared with germline, one end of the junction differs, possibly owing to a read error. The rearrangement links TRBV5-6 to TRBJ2-3, with 9 bases fitting TRBD2. This CDR3 has 18 residues. The germline V gene has CDR1 SGHDT and CDR2 YYEEEE. The DNA of the CDR3 is TGTACCAGCAGCTTGGTTGCCCTAGCGGGACATTCTACAGATACGCAGTATTTT. This encodes CTSSLVALAGHSTDTQYF.